The 10 T cell receptor beta chains given below trace back to one sample, sequenced in a study of CD8 T cells in Susac syndrome. The authors reverse transcribed roughly 0.5 to 1 ug RNA with random hexamers. TCRdb reprocessed the immunoSEQ multiplex PCR reads with MiXCR, giving one entry per CDR3 protein. The sample holds about 210,000 distinct CDR3 sequences; about 95% are singletons and the top ten take around 0.099%. Sequencing was carried out using CD4+ T cells from PBMCs. Receptors originate from a human donor with multiple sclerosis.

CDR3 sequence: CASSLREGPSTDTQYF. CDR3 bases: TGCGCCAGCAGCTTGCGGGAGGGCCCTAGCACAGATACGCAGTATTTT. The chain employs TRBV5-1 and TRBJ2-3; TRBD2 agrees at 8 bases. The CDR3 consists of 16 residues. J gave up 0 bases and V 1 base, and 4 bases lay outside the gene matches. Germline loops: CDR1 SGHRS, CDR2 YFSETQ.

J is TRBJ2-3 and V is TRBV20-1, with D unresolved. The length of the CDR3 is 12 residues. Germline assignment: CDR1 DFQATT and CDR2 SNEGSKA (reference sequence). CDR3 loop: CSWSRGPDTQYF. The DNA of the CDR3 is TGCAGCTGGTCCCGCGGCCCAGATACGCAGTATTTT.

This clonotype was counted only a few times. The chain has TRBV5-1 and TRBJ2-3, with a weak D call TRBD1 (5 bases). The length of the CDR3 is 13 residues. Trimming removed 6 bases at V and 2 bases at J, with 10 bases between. Germline assignment: CDR1 SGHRS and CDR2 YFSETQ. DNA for the CDR3: TGCGCCAGCACAGGGCCCAACACAGATACGCAGTATTTT. Translated, it gives CASTGPNTDTQYF.

In its sample, this clonotype was seen once. The chain is built from TRBV19 and TRBJ1-1; TRBD1 is a possible D gene (5 bases). This CDR3 has 11 amino acids. Germline V gene sequence: CDR1 LNHDA, CDR2 SQIVND (reference sequence). V lost 7 bases and J 11 bases, leaving 14 bases between the germline ends. This CDR3 reads CASKSGALAFF. For the CDR3, the DNA is TGTGCCAGTAAATCCGGGGCGCTGGCTTTCTTT.

V gene TRBV5-6 combines with J gene TRBJ2-7; TRBD2 might be the D (6 bases). The germline V gene has CDR1 SGHDT and CDR2 YYEEEE. V lost 4 bases and J 1 base, leaving 12 bases between the germline ends. CDR3 size: 14 residues. The CDR3 bases are TGTGCCAGCAGCGCGGGATCCGTTTCCTACGAGCAGTACTTC. Its translation is CASSAGSVSYEQYF.

The chain uses TRBV20-1 and TRBJ1-2, with D possibly being TRBD1 (6 bases). Germline-derived CDR1 and CDR2 are DFQATT and SNEGSKA (reference sequence). The CDR3 has 12 residues. V was pared by 3 bases and J by 6 bases, with 11 bases between. DNA of the CDR3: TGCAGTGCTAGGGCTAGACAGGATGGCTACACCTTC. It yields the protein CSARARQDGYTF.

V usage is TRBV20-1 and J usage is TRBJ2-5; TRBD2 aligns across 11 bases. The V and J ends lost 5 bases and 4 bases, in that order; junction bases with no gene match: 9. The CDR3 has 15 amino acids. CDR1 and CDR2 (germline): DFQATT, SNEGSKA (reference sequence). The CDR3 DNA is TGCAGTGCTCCTCGGACTAGCGGGTTTCGAGAGACCCAGTACTTC. Translating gives CSAPRTSGFRETQYF.

The rearrangement uses TRBV29-1 and TRBJ1-6, with D possibly TRBD1 on 5 matching bases. V was pared by 7 bases and J by 6 bases, with 13 bases between. Germline V gene lookup returns CDR1 SQVTM and CDR2 ANQGSEA. The CDR3 spans 13 residues. CDR3 residues: CSARDLSNSPLHF. In DNA form, the CDR3 reads TGCAGCGCACGGGACCTGAGTAATTCACCCCTCCACTTT.

The rearrangement joins TRBV6-5 to TRBJ2-7; perhaps D is TRBD1 or TRBD2 (5 bases each). The CDR3 totals 13 residues. V shed 2 bases and J shed 6 bases, with 11 bases lying between them. Germline values: CDR1 MNHEY, CDR2 SVGAGI. CDR3 sequence: CASSYPGTGEQYF. In DNA, the CDR3 is TGTGCCAGCAGTTACCCAGGGACCGGCGAGCAGTACTTC.

This rearrangement joins TRBV5-4 to TRBJ1-6; D may be TRBD1 (6 bases). Germline V gene lookup returns CDR1 SGHNT and CDR2 YYREEE (reference sequence). Trimming took 4 bases from V and 11 from J, leaving 19 bases between them. The CDR3 covers 15 residues. CDR3 bases: TGTGCCAGCAGCGCGAGGGGACATCGGGAGGCACCCCTCCACTTT. Amino acid sequence: CASSARGHREAPLHF.